This T cell receptor beta chain was identified during a study of blood T cell repertoires in COVID-19. Across the study: The study drew acute and convalescent COVID-19 samples from the United States, Italy and Spain. T cells, B-cell-depleted T cells, or PBMCs supplied cDNA or gDNA.

The count of this clone is one. The CDR3 covers 11 residues. The V and J ends lost 5 bases and 4 bases respectively, with 6 bases between them. Germline values: CDR1 SGHTA, CDR2 FQGTGA. Per the original methods: The authors estimated nucleated cell counts from reference gene primer amplification. Here immunoSEQ multiplex PCR was the method, and the copy in TCRdb shows in-frame clones only, minus some. V and J calls and clone size are given by that table; D and trimming were obtained from the DNA. Of approximately 350,000 clones listed, about 89% are singletons. The chain joins TRBV7-3 to TRBJ2-7, with no clear D. What was sequenced was peripheral blood. The sequence was obtained from a man aged 40-55 years with acute or convalescent COVID-19. Here the CDR3 reads CASSPRYEQYF. Written as DNA, the CDR3 is TGTGCCAGCAGCCCTCGGTACGAGCAGTACTTC.